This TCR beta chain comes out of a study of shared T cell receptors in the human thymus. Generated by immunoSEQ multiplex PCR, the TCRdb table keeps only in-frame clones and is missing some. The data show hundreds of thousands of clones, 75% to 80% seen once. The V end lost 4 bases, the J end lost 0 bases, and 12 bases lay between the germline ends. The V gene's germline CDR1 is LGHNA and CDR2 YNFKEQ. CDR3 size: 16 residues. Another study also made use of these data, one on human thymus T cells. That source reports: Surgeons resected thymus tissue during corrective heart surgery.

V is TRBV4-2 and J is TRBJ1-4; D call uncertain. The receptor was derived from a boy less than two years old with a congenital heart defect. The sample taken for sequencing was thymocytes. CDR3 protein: CASSPVSPATNEKLFF. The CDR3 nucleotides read TGTGCCAGCAGCCCCGTTTCCCCGGCAACTAATGAAAAACTGTTTTTT.